This T cell receptor beta chain was captured by sequencing in a study of technical replicates of blood from a handful of donors. CDR3 size: 15 residues. Germline CDR1 and CDR2: MDHEN and SYDVKM. V was clipped by 3 bases and J by 2 bases, with 14 bases between them. Assay: immunoSEQ multiplex PCR; the TCRdb copy retains only in-frame clones and omits some. The data hold approximately 13,000 clones, with around 75% observed a single time. The rearrangement joins TRBV28 to TRBJ2-7, with D perhaps matching TRBD1 (5 bases). The clonotype was recovered from a human donor in good health. The sample was PBMCs. CDR3 region: CASSLGPDLAYEQYF. DNA of the CDR3: TGTGCCAGCAGTTTGGGGCCAGATTTGGCCTACGAGCAGTACTTC.